The rows below give T cell receptor beta chains drawn from one sample of a study of response to subunit inactivated influenza vaccine. TCRdb re-called the RT-PCR reads through MiXCR, storing one row per CDR3 protein. In the table there are 700,000 to 900,000 distinct CDR3 sequences, approximately 22% of which are singletons. The sequencing used PBMCs from blood, collected 4 to 6 days after vaccination. All receptors come from a middle-aged man who received an inactivated influenza vaccine. CDR3s include the opening cysteine and the closing phenylalanine or tryptophan. D genes are given only for firm matches. Not every row has a clone size; where given, it reads once, few, many or a size class.

V	D	size	length	J	DNA	CDR3
TRBV5-1	TRBD2	NA	14	TRBJ2-7	TGCGCCAGCAGCTTCGGGGGGGCACACTACGAGCAGTACTTC	CASSFGGAHYEQYF
TRBV7-3	NA	few	13	TRBJ2-3	TGTGCCAGCAGCAAAGGGTCCTTAGATACGCAGTATTTT	CASSKGSLDTQYF
TRBV4-3	TRBD2	few	16	TRBJ2-1	TGCGCCAGCAGCCATGGCACTAGCGGGAGAAACAATGAGCAGTTCTTC	CASSHGTSGRNNEQFF
TRBV12-3/TRBV12-4	TRBD2	NA	14	TRBJ2-5	TGTGCCAGCAGGTCTAGCGGGAGGGCAGAGACCCAGTACTTC	CASRSSGRAETQYF
TRBV6-4	TRBD2	few	18	TRBJ2-7	TGTGCCAGCAGCCACAGGACTAGCGGGAGACAACCCCCCTACGAGCAGTACTTC	CASSHRTSGRQPPYEQYF
TRBV7-8	TRBD1	many	14	TRBJ1-4	TGTGCCAGCAGCAAGACAGGGAGTAATGAAAAACTGTTTTTT	CASSKTGSNEKLFF
TRBV5-6	TRBD1	few	15	TRBJ1-2	TGTGCCAGCAGTCACTTGACAGGGTTCTCCTATGGCTACACCTTC	CASSHLTGFSYGYTF
TRBV5-5	NA	few	17	TRBJ2-4	TGTGCCAGCAGCTCGTTGACTAAGACTCACATAAAAAACATTCAGTACTTC	CASSSLTKTHIKNIQYF
TRBV15	TRBD2	NA	17	TRBJ2-3	TGTGCCACCAGCACCAACCTAGCGGGAGTTACCACAGATACGCAGTATTTT	CATSTNLAGVTTDTQYF
TRBV12-3/TRBV12-4	NA	NA	14	TRBJ1-1	TGTGCCAGCAGTTATAGGGCAGGGCGAACTGAAGCTTTCTTT	CASSYRAGRTEAFF
TRBV27	TRBD2	NA	14	TRBJ2-7	TGTGCCAGCAGAATTAGCGGGGGGGGATTGGAGCAGTACTTC	CASRISGGGLEQYF
TRBV29-1	NA	many	12	TRBJ2-5	TGCAGCGTTGGTAGGATTTACGAGACCCAGTACTTC	CSVGRIYETQYF
TRBV15	NA	few	15	TRBJ1-5	TGTGCCACCAGCAGAGAATCAGGTAGCAATCAGCCCCAGCATTTT	CATSRESGSNQPQHF
TRBV5-6	TRBD1	few	14	TRBJ1-6	TGTGCCAGCAGCTGGGACAGGTGGGGATCACCCCTCCACTTT	CASSWDRWGSPLHF
TRBV7-2	NA	NA	12	TRBJ2-3	TGTGCCAGCAGCCCCCAGACATATACGCAGTATTTT	CASSPQTYTQYF
TRBV4-3	TRBD1	NA	15	TRBJ2-2	TGCGCCAGCACCCTGGACAGGGCCAGCACCGGGGAGCTGTTTTTT	CASTLDRASTGELFF
TRBV7-2	NA	NA	16	TRBJ2-1	TGTGCCAGCAGCCCGACCTGGGCAGGGTTCTACAATGAGCAGTTCTTC	CASSPTWAGFYNEQFF
TRBV6-5	NA	NA	15	TRBJ2-7	TGTGCCAGCAGTTACTCTACAGGGTCCCCCTACGAGCAGTACTTC	CASSYSTGSPYEQYF
TRBV10-3	TRBD1	many	15	TRBJ2-2	TGTGCCATCAGACCGGGACAGGCGAACACCGGGGAGCTGTTTTTT	CAIRPGQANTGELFF
TRBV10-1	NA	NA	14	TRBJ2-5	TGCGCCAGCAGTGTGGCCGGGCTAGGGGAGACCCAGTACTTC	CASSVAGLGETQYF
TRBV7-9	TRBD1	NA	15	TRBJ2-1	TGTGCCAGCAGCGGACCGGGACAGGCCTCCAATGAGCAGTTCTTC	CASSGPGQASNEQFF
TRBV20-1	TRBD2	few	18	TRBJ2-1	TGCAGTGCTTCCTCTGCGAGACTTTCGGGACTAGACAACAATGAGCAGTTCTTC	CSASSARLSGLDNNEQFF
TRBV5-1	TRBD2	NA	15	TRBJ2-1	TGCGCCAGCAGCGGCCAGCGGGAGCCTTTCAATGAGCAGTTCTTC	CASSGQREPFNEQFF
TRBV5-1	TRBD1	many	16	TRBJ2-7	TGTGCCAGCAGCTTAGCCGGGACAGGGGGTTCCTACGAGCAGTACTTC	CASSLAGTGGSYEQYF
TRBV12-3/TRBV12-4	NA	few	15	TRBJ2-3	TGTGCCAGCAGTTACTCGGGACTTTACACAGATACGCAGTATTTT	CASSYSGLYTDTQYF
TRBV11-2	NA	NA	13	TRBJ2-7	TGTGCCAGCAGCACCCACTTTCTCTACGAGCAGTACTTC	CASSTHFLYEQYF
TRBV7-2	TRBD2	few	15	TRBJ2-1	TGTGCCAGCAGCTATCTAGCGGGAGCGGGCAATGAGCAGTTCTTC	CASSYLAGAGNEQFF
TRBV5-1	NA	NA	14	TRBJ2-5	TGCGCCAGCAGCTTGGCCCTTGGGGGAGAGACCCAGTACTTC	CASSLALGGETQYF
TRBV5-1	NA	once	14	TRBJ1-1	TGCGCCAGCAGCTTATCCGCGGGAAGCACTGAAGCTTTCTTT	CASSLSAGSTEAFF
TRBV7-9	TRBD2	few	15	TRBJ2-7	TGTGCCAGCAGCGTTAGCGGGAGGCCCAGTAACGAGCAGTACTTC	CASSVSGRPSNEQYF
TRBV7-8	NA	NA	15	TRBJ1-5	TGTGCCAGCAGCCCCGGGCGGAGGAGCAATCAGCCCCAGCATTTT	CASSPGRRSNQPQHF
TRBV12-3/TRBV12-4	NA	NA	15	TRBJ1-1	TGTGCCAGCAGTTTTGCAGGGACCGGGAACACTGAAGCTTTCTTT	CASSFAGTGNTEAFF
TRBV18	NA	NA	15	TRBJ2-5	TGTGCCAGCTCGCCTCTTAGCTCAGTCCAAGAGACCCAGTACTTC	CASSPLSSVQETQYF
TRBV28	TRBD2	few	16	TRBJ2-1	TGTGCCAGCAGTTTAGAAGGTCTAGCGGGGAAAAATGAGCAGTTCTTC	CASSLEGLAGKNEQFF
TRBV7-2	NA	NA	13	TRBJ2-2	TGTGCCTCGCGGGACCCGAACACCGGGGAGCTGTTTTTT	CASRDPNTGELFF
TRBV20-1	NA	NA	13	TRBJ2-2	TGCAGTGCTAGAGTCCAGAACACCGGGGAGCTGTTTTTT	CSARVQNTGELFF
TRBV9	TRBD2	NA	15	TRBJ2-1	TGTGCCAGCAGCGTTTCTAGCGGGAGGAGAATTGAGCAGTTCTTC	CASSVSSGRRIEQFF
TRBV7-9	TRBD1	NA	16	TRBJ2-7	TGTGCCAGCAGCTTAGGGCTCGGGACAGGGCTTCCAGGAGTTTACTTC	CASSLGLGTGLPGVYF
TRBV10-2	NA	few	12	TRBJ2-5	TGCGCCAGCAGTATAAGAAAAGAGACCCAGTACTTC	CASSIRKETQYF
TRBV7-2	NA	many	13	TRBJ2-5	TGTGCCAGCAGCTTAGTTACAGGGGAGACCCAGTACTTC	CASSLVTGETQYF
TRBV4-3	NA	few	15	TRBJ2-2	TGCGCCAGCAGCCAAGAGCAACGGCTCACCGGGGAGCTGTTTTTT	CASSQEQRLTGELFF
TRBV27	NA	NA	15	TRBJ2-7	TGTGCCAGCAGTCTTTACCCGGGACGGAACTACGAGCAGTACTTC	CASSLYPGRNYEQYF
TRBV12-3/TRBV12-4	TRBD2	NA	16	TRBJ2-7	TGTGCCAGCAGCCGGACCGGGGGGGACGGTTCCTACGAGCAGTACTTC	CASSRTGGDGSYEQYF
TRBV6-5	TRBD2	NA	16	TRBJ2-3	TGTGCCAGCAGTTACGCAGCGGGGGGGCCCACAGATACGCAGTATTTT	CASSYAAGGPTDTQYF
TRBV10-2	TRBD1	NA	13	TRBJ2-2	TGCGCCAGCGGCTACAGGGGGCCCGGGGAGCTGTTTTTT	CASGYRGPGELFF
TRBV29-1	TRBD1	NA	14	TRBJ2-3	TGCAGCGTTGCCGGGACAGGGGTGGGAGATACGCAGTATTTT	CSVAGTGVGDTQYF
TRBV4-3	NA	many	14	TRBJ1-2	TGCGCCAGCAGCCAAGTCAAGAGATCCTATGGCTACACCTTC	CASSQVKRSYGYTF
TRBV20-1	NA	few	13	TRBJ1-2	TGCAGTGCAACCGCGGGGGGCGGCTATGGCTACACCTTC	CSATAGGGYGYTF
TRBV15	TRBD1	few	18	TRBJ2-3	TGTGCCACCAGCGGGAATTCCCGGGACAGGGTATACACAGATACGCAGTATTTT	CATSGNSRDRVYTDTQYF
TRBV25-1	NA	NA	15	TRBJ1-1	TGTGCCAGCAGTGAAGAAGGACACACGAACACTGAAGCTTTCTTT	CASSEEGHTNTEAFF
TRBV5-1	TRBD2	NA	15	TRBJ2-5	TGCGCCAGCGGTAGCGGGGGGCCGAATCAAGAGACCCAGTACTTC	CASGSGGPNQETQYF
TRBV20-1	TRBD2	NA	16	TRBJ2-5	TGCAGTGCTAGAGAGGCTAGCGGGAGGGGTCCTGAGACCCAGTACTTC	CSAREASGRGPETQYF
TRBV27	TRBD1	NA	15	TRBJ2-3	TGTGCCAGCAGTTTGGGGACAGTCCCGGGGGATACGCAGTATTTT	CASSLGTVPGDTQYF